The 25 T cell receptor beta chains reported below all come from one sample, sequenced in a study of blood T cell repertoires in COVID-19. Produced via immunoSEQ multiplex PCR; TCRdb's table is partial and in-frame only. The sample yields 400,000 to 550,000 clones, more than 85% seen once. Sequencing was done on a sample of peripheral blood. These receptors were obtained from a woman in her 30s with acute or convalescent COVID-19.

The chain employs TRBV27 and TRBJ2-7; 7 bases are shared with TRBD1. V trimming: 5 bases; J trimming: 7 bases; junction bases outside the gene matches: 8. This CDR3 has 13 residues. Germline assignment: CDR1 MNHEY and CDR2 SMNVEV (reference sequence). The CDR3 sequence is CASSLKRGREQYF. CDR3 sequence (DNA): TGTGCCAGCAGTCTTAAGAGGGGGCGGGAGCAGTACTTC.

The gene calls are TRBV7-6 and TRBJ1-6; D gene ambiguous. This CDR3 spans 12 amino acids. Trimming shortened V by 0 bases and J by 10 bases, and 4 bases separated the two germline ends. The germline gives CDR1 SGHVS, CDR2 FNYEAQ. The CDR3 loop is CASSLARSPLHF. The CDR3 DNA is TGTGCCAGCAGCTTAGCGAGGTCACCCCTCCACTTT.

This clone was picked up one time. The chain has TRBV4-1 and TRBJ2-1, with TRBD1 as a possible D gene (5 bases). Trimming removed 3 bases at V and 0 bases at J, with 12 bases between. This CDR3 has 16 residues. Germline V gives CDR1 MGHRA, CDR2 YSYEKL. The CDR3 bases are TGCGCCAGCAGCCAGGAGACAGCAAACTCCTACAATGAGCAGTTCTTC. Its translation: CASSQETANSYNEQFF.

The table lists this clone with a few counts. The DNA of the CDR3 is TGTGCCAGTAGAAGGTTTACAGAACGACAGCCCCAGCATTTT. Protein sequence: CASRRFTERQPQHF. This rearrangement joins TRBV19 to TRBJ1-5; D is unclear. Germline V gene sequence: CDR1 LNHDA, CDR2 SQIVND (reference sequence). V was cut by 6 bases and J by 7 bases, with 16 bases left in between. The CDR3 runs to 14 residues. The full variable domain, rest sourced from reference TRBV19 and TRBJ1-5, is DGGITQSPKYLFRKEGQNVTLSCEQNLNHDAMYWYRQDPGQGLRLIYYSQIVNDFQKGDIAEGYSVSREKKESFPLTVTSAQKNPTAFYLCASRRFTERQPQHFGDGTRLSIL.

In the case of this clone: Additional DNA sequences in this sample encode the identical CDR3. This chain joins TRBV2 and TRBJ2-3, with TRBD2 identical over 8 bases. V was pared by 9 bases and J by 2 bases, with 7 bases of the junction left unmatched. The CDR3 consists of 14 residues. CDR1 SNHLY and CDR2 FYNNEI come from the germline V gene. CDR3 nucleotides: TGTGCCAGTAACACGGGGGGGAACACAGATACGCAGTATTTT. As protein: CASNTGGNTDTQYF.

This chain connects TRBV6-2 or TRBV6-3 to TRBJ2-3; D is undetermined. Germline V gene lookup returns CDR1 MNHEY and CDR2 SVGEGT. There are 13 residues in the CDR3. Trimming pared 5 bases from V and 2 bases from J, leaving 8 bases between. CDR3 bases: TGTGCCAGCAGTCCCCCGTCCACAGATACGCAGTATTTT. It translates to CASSPPSTDTQYF.

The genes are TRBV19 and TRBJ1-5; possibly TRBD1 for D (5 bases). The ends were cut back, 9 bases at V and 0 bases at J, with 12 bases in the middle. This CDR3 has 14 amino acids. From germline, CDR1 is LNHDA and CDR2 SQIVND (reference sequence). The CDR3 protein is CASDGHHSNQPQHF. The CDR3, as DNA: TGTGCCAGCGATGGACACCATAGCAATCAGCCCCAGCATTTT. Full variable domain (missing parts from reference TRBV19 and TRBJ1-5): DGGITQSPKYLFRKEGQNVTLSCEQNLNHDAMYWYRQDPGQGLRLIYYSQIVNDFQKGDIAEGYSVSREKKESFPLTVTSAQKNPTAFYLCASDGHHSNQPQHFGDGTRLSIL.

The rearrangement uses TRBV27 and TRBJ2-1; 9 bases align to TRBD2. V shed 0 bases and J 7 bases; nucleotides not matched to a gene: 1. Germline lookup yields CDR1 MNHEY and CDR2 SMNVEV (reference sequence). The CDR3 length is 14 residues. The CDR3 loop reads CASSLSLAGNEQFF. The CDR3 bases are TGTGCCAGCAGTTTATCACTAGCGGGTAATGAGCAGTTCTTC.

The CDR3 protein is CASRGQGTDSPLHF. Written as DNA, the CDR3 is TGTGCCAGCAGGGGACAGGGGACCGATTCACCCCTCCACTTT. J is TRBJ1-6 and V is TRBV2; 10 positions match TRBD1. The CDR3 consists of 14 residues. The junction had 4 bases not matched to a gene; V was cut back by 6 bases and J by 8 bases. CDR1 SNHLY and CDR2 FYNNEI come from the germline V gene. Combining the CDR3 with reference TRBV2 and TRBJ1-6 gives the whole variable domain EPEVTQTPSHQVTQMGQEVILRCVPISNHLYFYWYRQILGQKVEFLVSFYNNEISEKSEIFDDQFSVERPDGSNFTLKIRSTKLEDSAMYFCASRGQGTDSPLHFGNGTRLTVT.

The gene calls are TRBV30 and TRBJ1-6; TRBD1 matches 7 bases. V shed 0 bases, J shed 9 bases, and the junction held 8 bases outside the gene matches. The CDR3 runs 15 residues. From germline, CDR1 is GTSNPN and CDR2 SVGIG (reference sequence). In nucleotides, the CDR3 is TGTGCCTGGAGTGTTAGACGACAGGGTAGTTCACCCCTCCACTTT. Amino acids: CAWSVRRQGSSPLHF.

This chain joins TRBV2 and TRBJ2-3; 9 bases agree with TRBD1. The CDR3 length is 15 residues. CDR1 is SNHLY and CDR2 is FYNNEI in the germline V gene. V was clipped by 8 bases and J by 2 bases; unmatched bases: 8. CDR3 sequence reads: CASGEDRGFTDTQYF. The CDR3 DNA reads TGTGCCAGCGGGGAGGACAGGGGATTCACAGATACGCAGTATTTT.

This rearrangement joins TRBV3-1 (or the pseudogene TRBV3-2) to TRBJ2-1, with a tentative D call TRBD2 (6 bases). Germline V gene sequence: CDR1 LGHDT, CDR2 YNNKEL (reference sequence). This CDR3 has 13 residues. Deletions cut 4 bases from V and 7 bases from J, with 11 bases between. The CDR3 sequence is CASSLAAPNEQFF. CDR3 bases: TGTGCCAGCAGCCTAGCGGCGCCTAATGAGCAGTTCTTC.

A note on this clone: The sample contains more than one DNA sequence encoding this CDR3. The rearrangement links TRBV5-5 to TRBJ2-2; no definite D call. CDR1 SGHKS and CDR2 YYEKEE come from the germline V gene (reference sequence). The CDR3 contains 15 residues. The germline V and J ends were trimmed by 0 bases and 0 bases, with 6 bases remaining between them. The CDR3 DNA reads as TGTGCCAGCAGCTTGGGCGGAACGAACACCGGGGAGCTGTTTTTT. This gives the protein CASSLGGTNTGELFF. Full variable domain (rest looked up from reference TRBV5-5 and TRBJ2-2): DAGVTQSPTHLIKTRGQQVTLRCSPISGHKSVSWYQQVLGQGPQFIFQYYEKEERGRGNFPDRFSARQFPNYSSELNVNALLLGDSALYLCASSLGGTNTGELFFGEGSRLTVL.

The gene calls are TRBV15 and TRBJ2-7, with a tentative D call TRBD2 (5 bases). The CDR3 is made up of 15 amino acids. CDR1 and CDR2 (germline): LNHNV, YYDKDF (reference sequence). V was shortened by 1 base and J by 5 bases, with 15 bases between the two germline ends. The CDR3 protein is CATSRGGLLADEQYF. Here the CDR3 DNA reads TGTGCCACCAGCAGAGGAGGGTTACTGGCCGACGAGCAGTACTTC.

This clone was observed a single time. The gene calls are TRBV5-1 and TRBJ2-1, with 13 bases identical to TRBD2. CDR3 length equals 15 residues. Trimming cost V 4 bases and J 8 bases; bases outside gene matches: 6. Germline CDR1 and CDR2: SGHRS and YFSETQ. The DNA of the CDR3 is TGCGCCAGCAGCCACCCACTAGCGGGGGGGGATGAGCAGTTCTTC. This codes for CASSHPLAGGDEQFF.

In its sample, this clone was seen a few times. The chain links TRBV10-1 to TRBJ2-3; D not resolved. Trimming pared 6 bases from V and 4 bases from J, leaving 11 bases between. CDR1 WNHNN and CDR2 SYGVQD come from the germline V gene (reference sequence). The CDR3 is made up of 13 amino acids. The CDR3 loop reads CASSPRSADTQYF. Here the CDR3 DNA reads TGCGCCAGCAGCCCCAGAAGTGCAGATACGCAGTATTTT.

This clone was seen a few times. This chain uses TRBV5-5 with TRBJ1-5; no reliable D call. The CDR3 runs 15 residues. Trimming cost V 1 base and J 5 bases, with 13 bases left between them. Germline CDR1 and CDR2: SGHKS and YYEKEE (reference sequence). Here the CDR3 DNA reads TGTGCCAGCAGCTTGTTGTTAGGAGGCGATCAGCCCCAGCATTTT. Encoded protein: CASSLLLGGDQPQHF.

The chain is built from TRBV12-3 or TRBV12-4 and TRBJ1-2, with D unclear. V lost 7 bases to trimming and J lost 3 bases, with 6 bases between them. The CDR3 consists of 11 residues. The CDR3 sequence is CASKEDYGYTF. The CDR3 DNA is TGTGCCAGCAAGGAGGACTATGGCTACACCTTC.

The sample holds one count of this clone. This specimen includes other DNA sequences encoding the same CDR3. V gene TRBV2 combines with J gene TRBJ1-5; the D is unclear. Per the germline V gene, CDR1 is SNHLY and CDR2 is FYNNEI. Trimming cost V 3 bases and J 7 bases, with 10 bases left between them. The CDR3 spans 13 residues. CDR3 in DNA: TGTGCCAGCAGTGAGGGAGGAGGACAGCCCCAGCATTTT. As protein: CASSEGGGQPQHF.

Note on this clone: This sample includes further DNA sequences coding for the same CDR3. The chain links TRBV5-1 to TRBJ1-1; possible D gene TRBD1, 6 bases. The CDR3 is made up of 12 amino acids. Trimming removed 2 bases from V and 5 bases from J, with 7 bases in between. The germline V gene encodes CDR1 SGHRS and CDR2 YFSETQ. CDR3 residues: CASSLQGTEAFF. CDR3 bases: TGCGCCAGCAGCTTACAGGGAACTGAAGCTTTCTTT. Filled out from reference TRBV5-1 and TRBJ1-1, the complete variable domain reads KAGVTQTPRYLIKTRGQQVTLSCSPISGHRSVSWYQQTPGQGLQFLFEYFSETQRNKGNFPGRFSGRQFSNSRSEMNVSTLELGDSALYLCASSLQGTEAFFGQGTRLTVV.

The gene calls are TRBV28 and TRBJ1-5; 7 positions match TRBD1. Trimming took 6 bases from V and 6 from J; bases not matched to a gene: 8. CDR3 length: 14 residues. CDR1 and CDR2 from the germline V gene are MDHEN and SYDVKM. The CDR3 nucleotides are TGTGCCAGCAGACACCAGACAGGGCTTCAGCCCCAGCATTTT. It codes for CASRHQTGLQPQHF.

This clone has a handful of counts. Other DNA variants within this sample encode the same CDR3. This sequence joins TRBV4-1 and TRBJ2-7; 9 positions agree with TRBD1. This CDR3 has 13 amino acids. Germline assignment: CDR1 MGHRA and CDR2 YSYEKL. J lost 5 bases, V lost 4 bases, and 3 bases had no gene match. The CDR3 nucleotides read TGCGCCAGCAGCCCACGGACAGGGGACGAGCAGTACTTC. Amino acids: CASSPRTGDEQYF.

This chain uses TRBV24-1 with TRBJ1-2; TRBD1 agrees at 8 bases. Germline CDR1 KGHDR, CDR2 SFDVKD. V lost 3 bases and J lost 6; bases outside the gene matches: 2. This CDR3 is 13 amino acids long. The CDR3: CATSDTDRDGYTF. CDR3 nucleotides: TGTGCCACCAGTGATACGGACAGGGATGGCTACACCTTC.

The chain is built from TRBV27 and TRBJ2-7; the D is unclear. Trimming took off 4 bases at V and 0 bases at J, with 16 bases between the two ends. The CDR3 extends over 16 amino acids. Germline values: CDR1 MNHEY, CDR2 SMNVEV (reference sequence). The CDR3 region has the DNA TGTGCCAGCAGTTCCCACAGAAAAAAACCCTCCTACGAGCAGTACTTC. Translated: CASSSHRKKPSYEQYF.

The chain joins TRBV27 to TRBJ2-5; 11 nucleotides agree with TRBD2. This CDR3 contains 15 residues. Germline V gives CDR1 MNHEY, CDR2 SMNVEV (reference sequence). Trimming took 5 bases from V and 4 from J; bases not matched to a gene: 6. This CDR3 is CASSASTSGAETQYF. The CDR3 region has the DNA TGTGCCAGCAGTGCCTCGACTAGCGGGGCAGAGACCCAGTACTTC.